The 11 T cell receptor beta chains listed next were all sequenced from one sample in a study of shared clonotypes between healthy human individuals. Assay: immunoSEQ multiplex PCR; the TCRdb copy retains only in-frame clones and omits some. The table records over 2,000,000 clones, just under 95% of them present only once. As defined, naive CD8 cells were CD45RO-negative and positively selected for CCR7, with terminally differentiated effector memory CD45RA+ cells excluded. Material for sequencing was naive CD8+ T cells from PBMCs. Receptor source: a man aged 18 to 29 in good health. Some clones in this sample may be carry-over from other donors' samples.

The CDR3 DNA follows: TGTGCCAGCAGCAGTCGGGACAGGGATTATGAAAAACTGTTTTTT. This codes for CASSSRDRDYEKLFF. The V call is TRBV11-2, the J call TRBJ1-4; 9 positions agree with TRBD1. CDR3 length: 15 residues. J was trimmed by 6 bases and V by 5 bases; bases with no gene match: 7. Germline V lookup: CDR1 SGHAT, CDR2 FQNNGV.

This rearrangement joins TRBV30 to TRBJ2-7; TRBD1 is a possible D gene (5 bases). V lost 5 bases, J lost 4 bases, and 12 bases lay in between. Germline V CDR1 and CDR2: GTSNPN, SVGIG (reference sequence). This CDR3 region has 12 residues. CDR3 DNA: TGTGCCTGGCGTGGACAAGATTACGAGCAGTACTTC. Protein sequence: CAWRGQDYEQYF.

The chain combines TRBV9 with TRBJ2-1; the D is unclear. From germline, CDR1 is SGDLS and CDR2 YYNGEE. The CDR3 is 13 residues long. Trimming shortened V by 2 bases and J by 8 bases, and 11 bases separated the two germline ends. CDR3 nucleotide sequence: TGTGCCAGCAGCGTTACTCCCGGCGATGAGCAGTTCTTC. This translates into CASSVTPGDEQFF.

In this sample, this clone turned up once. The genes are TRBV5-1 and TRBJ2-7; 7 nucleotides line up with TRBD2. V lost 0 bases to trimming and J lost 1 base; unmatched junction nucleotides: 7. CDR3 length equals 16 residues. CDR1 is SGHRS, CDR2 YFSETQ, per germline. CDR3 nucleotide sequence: TGCGCCAGCAGCTTGGCATCGCGGGACTATTCCTACGAGCAGTACTTC. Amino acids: CASSLASRDYSYEQYF.

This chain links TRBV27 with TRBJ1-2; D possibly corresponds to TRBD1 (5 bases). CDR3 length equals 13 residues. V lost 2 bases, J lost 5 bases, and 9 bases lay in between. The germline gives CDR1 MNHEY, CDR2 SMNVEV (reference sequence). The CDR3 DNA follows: TGTGCCAGCAGTTTAAACCAGGGTTATGGCTACACCTTC. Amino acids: CASSLNQGYGYTF.

The CDR3 nucleotides read TGCGCCAGCAGCCATGGTACCGTGTATTCACCCCTCCACTTT. Translated, it gives CASSHGTVYSPLHF. The J gene is TRBJ1-6, the V gene TRBV4-3; D is unclear. Trimming pared 3 bases from V and 8 bases from J, leaving 11 bases between. CDR3 size: 14 residues. CDR1 LGHNA and CDR2 YSLEER come from the germline V gene.

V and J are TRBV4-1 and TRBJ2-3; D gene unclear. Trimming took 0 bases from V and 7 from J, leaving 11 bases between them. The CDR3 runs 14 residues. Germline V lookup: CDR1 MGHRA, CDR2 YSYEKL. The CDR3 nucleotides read TGCGCCAGCAGCCAAGATCCGTCCGTGTATACGCAGTATTTT. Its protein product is CASSQDPSVYTQYF.

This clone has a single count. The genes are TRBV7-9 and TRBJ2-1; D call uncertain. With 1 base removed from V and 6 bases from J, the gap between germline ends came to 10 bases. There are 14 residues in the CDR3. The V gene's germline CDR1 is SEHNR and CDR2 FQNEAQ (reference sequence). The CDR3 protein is CASSLGAPVNEQFF. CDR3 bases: TGTGCCAGCAGCTTAGGGGCCCCTGTCAATGAGCAGTTCTTC.

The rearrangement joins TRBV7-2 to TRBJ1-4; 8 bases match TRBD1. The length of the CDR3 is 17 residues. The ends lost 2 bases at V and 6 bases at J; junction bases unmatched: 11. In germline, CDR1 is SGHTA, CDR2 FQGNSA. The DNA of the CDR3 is TGTGCCAGCAGCTTAAACAGGGGGAGGCCCACCCATGAAAAACTGTTTTTT. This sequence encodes CASSLNRGRPTHEKLFF.

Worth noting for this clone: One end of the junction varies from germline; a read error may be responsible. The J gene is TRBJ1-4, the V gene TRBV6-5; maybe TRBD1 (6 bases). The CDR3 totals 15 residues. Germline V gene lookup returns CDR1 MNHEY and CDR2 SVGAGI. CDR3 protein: CASSYVRGTHEKLFF. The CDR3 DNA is TGTGCCAGCAGTTACGTCAGGGGAACTCATGAAAAACTGTTTTTT.

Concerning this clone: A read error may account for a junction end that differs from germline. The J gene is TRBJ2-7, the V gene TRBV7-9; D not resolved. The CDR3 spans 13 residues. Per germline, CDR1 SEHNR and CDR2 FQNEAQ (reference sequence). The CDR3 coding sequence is TGTGCCAGCAGCCCCCCGACGTCCTCCGAGCAGTACTTC. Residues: CASSPPTSSEQYF.